Each of the 30 T cell receptor beta chains below was sequenced from the same sample in a study of blood T cell repertoires in COVID-19. Profiled with immunoSEQ multiplex PCR; TCRdb holds only in-frame clones, not every one. Of 250,000 to 300,000 clones in the sample, roughly 86% were seen once. The sequenced material came from peripheral blood. These receptor sequences come from a woman aged 25 to 45 with acute or convalescent COVID-19.

The chain recombines TRBV7-2 with TRBJ2-7; TRBD2 aligns across 12 bases. Germline CDR1 reads SGHTA; CDR2 reads FQGNSA. Losses at the gene ends were 1 base for V and 4 bases for J; bases not matched to a gene: 8. CDR3 length equals 17 residues. As DNA, the CDR3 is TGTGCCAGCAGCTTAGTCGGGAGGCTAGCGGGAGGGTACGAGCAGTACTTC. This translates into CASSLVGRLAGGYEQYF. Full variable domain (remainder filled in from reference TRBV7-2 and TRBJ2-7): GAGVSQSPSNKVTEKGKDVELRCDPISGHTALYWYRQSLGQGLEFLIYFQGNSAPDKSGLPSDRFSAERTGGSVSTLTIQRTQQEDSAVYLCASSLVGRLAGGYEQYFGPGTRLTVT.

CDR3 sequence: CASSLGRGVYGYTF. Here the CDR3 DNA reads TGTGCCAGCAGCTTAGGCAGGGGGGTATATGGCTACACCTTC. The chain combines TRBV11-2 with TRBJ1-2; 7 bases line up with TRBD1. V lost 1 base, J lost 5 bases, and 4 bases stayed unmatched. Germline CDR1 and CDR2: SGHAT and FQNNGV. This CDR3 is 14 amino acids long. Variable domain in full (rest from reference TRBV11-2 and TRBJ1-2): EAGVAQSPRYKIIEKRQSVAFWCNPISGHATLYWYQQILGQGPKLLIQFQNNGVVDDSQLPKDRFSAERLKGVDSTLKIQPAKLEDSAVYLCASSLGRGVYGYTFGSGTRLTVV.

The chain uses TRBV6-1 and TRBJ2-1; 8 bases line up with TRBD2. This CDR3 region has 15 residues. CDR1 MNHNS and CDR2 SASEGT come from the germline V gene. V gave up 2 bases and J gave up 4 bases; unmatched junction bases: 4. This chain's CDR3 is CASSEYSGAYNEQFF. CDR3 DNA sequence: TGTGCCAGCAGTGAATATAGCGGGGCATACAATGAGCAGTTCTTC.

This chain links TRBV11-3 with TRBJ2-7; tentative D call: TRBD2 (6 bases). The V end lost 0 bases, the J end lost 0 bases, and 15 bases lay between the germline ends. Germline lookup yields CDR1 SGHNT and CDR2 YENEEA. The CDR3 runs to 17 residues. In DNA, the CDR3 is TGTGCCAGCAGCTTAGATCTAGGAGGGATCAGCTCCTACGAGCAGTACTTC. Protein product: CASSLDLGGISSYEQYF.

V and J are TRBV5-6 and TRBJ1-2, with TRBD1 identical over 8 bases. Germline trimming cut 1 base from V and 13 bases from J; bases unmatched to any gene: 9. The CDR3 totals 13 residues. From germline, CDR1 is SGHDT and CDR2 YYEEEE. The CDR3 here is CASSLSGGADGTF. The CDR3 region has the DNA TGTGCCAGCAGCTTGTCAGGGGGCGCGGATGGCACCTTC.

The chain recombines TRBV5-1 with TRBJ2-5, with 9 positions matching TRBD1. Germline V gene sequence: CDR1 SGHRS, CDR2 YFSETQ. This CDR3 has 15 residues. Trimming removed 4 bases from V and 4 bases from J; junction bases left unmatched: 8. CDR3 in amino acids: CASSVQGARSETQYF. The CDR3 coding sequence is TGCGCCAGCAGCGTACAGGGGGCGAGGTCAGAGACCCAGTACTTC.

The CDR3 loop is CASSWTQGLAGGPGEQYF. CDR3 in DNA: TGTGCCAGCAGTTGGACTCAGGGACTAGCGGGAGGGCCGGGAGAGCAGTACTTC. This chain uses TRBV25-1 with TRBJ2-7; 16 positions agree with TRBD2. CDR3 length equals 18 residues. CDR1 and CDR2 from the germline V gene are MGHDK and SYGVNS. Trimming at V came to 5 bases and at J to 7 bases, leaving 14 bases not matched to a gene.

This chain connects TRBV10-3 to TRBJ2-1; possible D gene TRBD2, 6 bases. Trimming took off 2 bases at V and 7 bases at J, with 15 bases between the two ends. The CDR3 spans 15 residues. Germline V lookup: CDR1 ENHRY, CDR2 SYGVKD. CDR3 protein: CAISEVSGSSNEQFF. The DNA for the CDR3 is TGTGCCATCAGTGAGGTGTCCGGGAGCAGTAATGAGCAGTTCTTC.

The V and J genes are TRBV7-9 and TRBJ2-2, with TRBD1 identical over 7 bases. Germline V CDR1 and CDR2: SEHNR, FQNEAQ (reference sequence). This CDR3 region has 15 residues. The junction had 6 bases not matched to a gene; V was cut back by 5 bases and J by 3 bases. For the CDR3, the DNA is TGTGCCAGCAGCGTTTCAAGGGGGCACACCGGGGAGCTGTTTTTT. Its translation is CASSVSRGHTGELFF.

This chain uses TRBV19 with TRBJ1-1; 7 bases match TRBD1. The V and J ends lost 3 bases and 3 bases, in that order; junction bases with no gene match: 13. Per the germline V gene, CDR1 is LNHDA and CDR2 is SQIVND (reference sequence). The CDR3 is 17 residues long. The CDR3 DNA reads TGTGCCAGTAGTATTCTCCGGGGGTCAGGGGGGTACACTGAAGCTTTCTTT. As protein: CASSILRGSGGYTEAFF. Together with reference TRBV19 and TRBJ1-1, the CDR3 gives the full variable domain: DGGITQSPKYLFRKEGQNVTLSCEQNLNHDAMYWYRQDPGQGLRLIYYSQIVNDFQKGDIAEGYSVSREKKESFPLTVTSAQKNPTAFYLCASSILRGSGGYTEAFFGQGTRLTVV.

The V and J genes are TRBV5-5 and TRBJ1-2; 8 bases agree with TRBD1. The V gene end was trimmed by 4 bases and the J gene end by 5 bases; junction bases not matched to a gene: 10. There are 15 residues in the CDR3. CDR1 is SGHKS, CDR2 YYEKEE, per germline (reference sequence). The CDR3 here is CASSEKAGGGYGYTF. CDR3 coding DNA: TGTGCCAGCAGCGAAAAAGCAGGGGGCGGGTATGGCTACACCTTC.

The chain couples TRBV11-2 to TRBJ1-1; 8 bases line up with TRBD1. The junction had 8 bases not matched to a gene; V was cut back by 3 bases and J by 11 bases. Looked up from germline, CDR1 is SGHAT and CDR2 is FQNNGV. This CDR3 region has 13 residues. The CDR3 DNA sequence: TGTGCCAGCAGCTTCGGGACAGGCCAGGGTGCTTTCTTT. Its protein is CASSFGTGQGAFF.

The chain recombines TRBV27 with TRBJ2-1; 10 bases fit TRBD2. The J segment lost 13 bases and the V segment lost 5 bases, leaving 11 bases of the junction unmatched. The V gene's germline CDR1 is MNHEY and CDR2 SMNVEV (reference sequence). The CDR3 covers 14 residues. The CDR3 protein is CASSPRPLAGVQFF. CDR3 DNA sequence: TGTGCCAGCAGTCCACGCCCCCTAGCGGGAGTTCAGTTCTTC.

DNA of the CDR3: TGTGCCTACAGGGGGATCTCCTACAATGAGCAGTTCTTC. This encodes CAYRGISYNEQFF. The rearrangement joins TRBV30 to TRBJ2-1; TRBD1 agrees at 8 bases. Germline CDR1 GTSNPN, CDR2 SVGIG (reference sequence). Trimming took 7 bases from V and 0 from J; bases not matched to a gene: 2. The CDR3 loop spans 13 amino acids.

The chain links TRBV6-5 to TRBJ1-5, with TRBD1 matching over 7 bases. The CDR3 has 13 amino acids. V dropped 1 base and J dropped 7; count of bases not matched to a gene: 1. Germline V gives CDR1 MNHEY, CDR2 SVGAGI. CDR3 amino acids: CASSYWTGQPQHF. The CDR3, as DNA: TGTGCCAGCAGTTACTGGACAGGCCAGCCCCAGCATTTT.

This clone was detected once. This chain uses TRBV29-1 with TRBJ2-3; the match to TRBD2 covers 7 bases. CDR1 is SQVTM and CDR2 is ANQGSEA in the germline V gene. V trimming: 6 bases; J trimming: 4 bases; junction bases outside the gene matches: 7. There are 13 residues in the CDR3. Here the CDR3 DNA reads TGCAGCGTCGAGGGGAGGGGCGCAGATACGCAGTATTTT. This translates into CSVEGRGADTQYF.

This clone was found a few times. This chain uses TRBV7-9 with TRBJ2-1; 11 positions match TRBD2. Trimming at V came to 8 bases and at J to 7 bases, leaving 7 bases not matched to a gene. CDR3 size: 14 residues. Germline V gene data show CDR1 as SEHNR and CDR2 as FQNEAQ (reference sequence). The CDR3 loop reads CASGASGRRNEQFF. The DNA for the CDR3 is TGTGCCAGCGGGGCTAGCGGGAGGCGGAATGAGCAGTTCTTC. The full variable domain, in which reference TRBV7-9 and TRBJ2-1 provide the parts outside the CDR3, is DTGVSQNPRHKITKRGQNVTFRCDPISEHNRLYWYRQTLGQGPEFLTYFQNEAQLEKSRLLSDRFSAERPKGSFSTLEIQRTEQGDSAMYLCASGASGRRNEQFFGPGTRLTVL.

The genes are TRBV9 and TRBJ1-3, with TRBD1 as a possible D gene (6 bases). CDR1 and CDR2 from the germline V gene are SGDLS and YYNGEE. V lost 1 base and J lost 0, with 8 bases in between. This CDR3 comprises 15 residues. The CDR3 DNA follows: TGTGCCAGCAGCGTAACAGGGATCTCTGGAAACACCATATATTTT. It is translated as CASSVTGISGNTIYF.

The chain has TRBV5-6 and TRBJ2-1; the match to TRBD2 covers 9 bases. V lost 6 bases and J lost 9; bases outside the gene matches: 10. Germline assignment: CDR1 SGHDT and CDR2 YYEEEE. CDR3 length equals 14 residues. This CDR3 is CASNLIAGAGEQFF. In DNA, the CDR3 is TGTGCCAGCAACCTCATAGCGGGAGCGGGTGAGCAGTTCTTC. The variable domain in full, with the rest retrieved from reference TRBV5-6 and TRBJ2-1, is DAGVTQSPTHLIKTRGQQVTLRCSPKSGHDTVSWYQQALGQGPQFIFQYYEEEERQRGNFPDRFSGHQFPNYSSELNVNALLLGDSALYLCASNLIAGAGEQFFGPGTRLTVL.

This clone was seen just once. The CDR3 protein is CASSYGVADSSYEQYF. The CDR3 DNA follows: TGTGCCAGCAGTTATGGGGTAGCGGATAGCTCCTACGAGCAGTACTTC. This chain connects TRBV6-2 or TRBV6-3 to TRBJ2-7; D is perhaps TRBD2 (6 bases). The CDR3 is made up of 16 amino acids. CDR1 is MNHEY, CDR2 SVGEGT, per germline. The V end lost 3 bases, the J end lost 0 bases, and 15 bases lay between the germline ends.

V and J are TRBV6-5 and TRBJ1-1; D is unresolved. Per germline, CDR1 MNHEY and CDR2 SVGAGI. This CDR3 spans 14 amino acids. V was shortened by 7 bases and J by 2 bases, with 14 bases between the two germline ends. The CDR3: CASIRGPQNTEAFF. The CDR3 nucleotides read TGTGCCAGCATCAGAGGGCCTCAAAACACTGAAGCTTTCTTT.

This clone has just a few counts. This chain uses TRBV30 with TRBJ2-7, with 7 nucleotides matching TRBD2. The CDR3 extends over 13 amino acids. J lost 6 bases, V lost 2 bases, and 7 bases had no gene match. The germline V gene has CDR1 GTSNPN and CDR2 SVGIG (reference sequence). In DNA form, the CDR3 reads TGTGCCTGGAGTTTTTTGGCGGGAGCCGAGCAGTACTTC. Protein sequence: CAWSFLAGAEQYF.

The CDR3 loop reads CASRDLSSGSPETQYF. CDR3 sequence (DNA): TGTGCCAGCAGGGACCTTTCTAGCGGGAGCCCGGAGACCCAGTACTTC. V and J are TRBV2 and TRBJ2-5, with 10 bases lining up with TRBD2. The CDR3 has 16 amino acids. Trimming removed 6 bases from V and 5 bases from J; junction bases left unmatched: 12. The germline V gene encodes CDR1 SNHLY and CDR2 FYNNEI.

This CDR3 is CASSNRVGEQFF. In nucleotides, the CDR3 is TGTGCCAGCAGCAACAGGGTCGGTGAGCAGTTCTTC. The chain uses TRBV7-3 and TRBJ2-1; TRBD1 might be the D (6 bases). Trimming took off 5 bases at V and 9 bases at J, with 11 bases between the two ends. This CDR3 has 12 residues. Germline V CDR1 and CDR2: SGHTA, FQGTGA. Full variable domain (remainder filled in from reference TRBV7-3 and TRBJ2-1): GAGVSQTPSNKVTEKGKYVELRCDPISGHTALYWYRQSLGQGPEFLIYFQGTGAADDSGLPNDRFFAVRPEGSVSTLKIQRTERGDSAVYLCASSNRVGEQFFGPGTRLTVL.

The V gene is TRBV25-1, the J gene TRBJ1-3; TRBD1 aligns across 7 bases. Germline CDR1 MGHDK, CDR2 SYGVNS. The junction had 3 bases not matched to a gene; V was cut back by 6 bases and J by 1 base. The length of the CDR3 is 14 residues. The CDR3, as DNA: TGTGCCAGCAGCAGGGGGTCTTCTGGAAACACCATATATTTT. Amino acids: CASSRGSSGNTIYF.

This clone appeared once. The genes are TRBV19 and TRBJ2-4, with a possible D match to TRBD1 (6 bases). The CDR3 has 18 amino acids. V shed 4 bases and J shed 0 bases, with 19 bases lying between them. CDR1 and CDR2 from the germline V gene are LNHDA and SQIVND (reference sequence). CDR3 protein: CASSTFGRQELAKNIQYF. In nucleotides, the CDR3 is TGTGCCAGTAGTACCTTCGGAAGACAGGAACTAGCCAAAAACATTCAGTACTTC.

The V and J genes are TRBV5-6 and TRBJ1-1, with D uncertain. The length of the CDR3 is 12 residues. The V end lost 0 bases, the J end lost 10 bases, and 10 bases lay between the germline ends. Germline V gives CDR1 SGHDT, CDR2 YYEEEE. The CDR3 sequence is CASSLAAGRAFF. CDR3 DNA sequence: TGTGCCAGCAGCTTGGCCGCTGGGCGAGCTTTCTTT.

The chain couples TRBV5-6 to TRBJ2-1; 12 bases match TRBD2. The germline gives CDR1 SGHDT, CDR2 YYEEEE. The trim removed 1 base at V and 12 bases at J, leaving 11 bases unmatched. The CDR3 length is 16 residues. CDR3: CASSLHPLAGGITQFF. CDR3 DNA: TGTGCCAGCAGCTTGCATCCACTAGCGGGAGGTATAACGCAGTTCTTC.

V and J are TRBV6-1 and TRBJ1-3, with D hard to call. Germline V lookup: CDR1 MNHNS, CDR2 SASEGT. The CDR3 is made up of 16 amino acids. Trimming took off 2 bases at V and 0 bases at J, with 11 bases between the two ends. The CDR3 sequence: CASSELEGHSGNTIYF. CDR3 DNA sequence: TGTGCCAGCAGTGAATTGGAGGGCCACTCTGGAAACACCATATATTTT.

The chain links TRBV6-6 to TRBJ1-4; 9 nucleotides line up with TRBD1. With 6 bases clipped from V and 5 bases from J, the junction kept 7 bases outside the gene matches. From germline, CDR1 is MNHNY and CDR2 SVGAGI (reference sequence). The CDR3 sequence is 15 residues long. CDR3 sequence reads: CASRPTGGTNEKLFF. The CDR3 DNA reads TGTGCCAGCAGACCAACAGGGGGCACGAATGAAAAACTGTTTTTT.